These 21 T cell receptor beta chains originate from one sample sequenced in a study of PD-1 blockade in classical Hodgkin lymphoma. Using immunoSEQ multiplex PCR, the repertoire was profiled, and TCRdb retains in-frame clones only, with some absent. The table shows about 98,000 clones, with roughly 92% occurring only once. There was relapse after autologous stem cell transplantation in every patient, and there was variation in brentuximab vedotin exposure. This specimen was peripheral blood mononuclear cells (PBMCs), taken at baseline. Receptor source: a human donor with classical Hodgkin lymphoma.

This CDR3 is CATRLAGRADTQYF. CDR3 DNA sequence: TGTGCCACCCGACTAGCGGGGAGAGCAGATACGCAGTATTTT. This chain uses TRBV28 with TRBJ2-3; 11 bases fit TRBD2. The germline CDR1 and CDR2 sequences are MDHEN and SYDVKM. This CDR3 is built from 14 residues. J lost 4 bases, V lost 10 bases, and 7 bases had no gene match. Drawing the rest from reference TRBV28 and TRBJ2-3, the complete variable domain is DVKVTQSSRYLVKRTGEKVFLECVQDMDHENMFWYRQDPGLGLRLIYFSYDVKMKEKGDIPEGYSVSREKKERFSLILESASTNQTSMYLCATRLAGRADTQYFGPGTRLTVL.

V gene TRBV23-1 combines with J gene TRBJ2-5, with D maybe TRBD1 (6 bases). The J call may be incorrect, as the DNA end agrees better with TRBJ2-7. TRBV23-1 counts as an open reading frame of uncertain function. CDR3 length: 13 residues. CDR3 amino acids: CATRTARPYEQYF. The CDR3 DNA sequence: TGCGCCACCAGGACAGCGCGCCCCTACGAGCAGTACTTC.

The chain recombines TRBV7-9 with TRBJ1-4; D not resolved. Trimming left V 5 bases short and J 10 bases short, with 20 bases between. Germline V gene lookup returns CDR1 SEHNR and CDR2 FQNEAQ (reference sequence). CDR3 length: 15 residues. The CDR3 sequence is CASSLPVGPVGKLFF. The DNA for the CDR3 is TGTGCCAGCAGCCTTCCCGTCGGTCCCGTTGGAAAACTGTTTTTT.

The chain has TRBV4-1 and TRBJ1-1; TRBD1 might be the D (6 bases). Deletions cut 5 bases from V and 4 bases from J, with 11 bases between. This CDR3 comprises 13 residues. Germline lookup yields CDR1 MGHRA and CDR2 YSYEKL. The CDR3 is CASSKGGGTEAFF. Written as DNA, the CDR3 is TGCGCCAGCAGCAAAGGAGGGGGCACTGAAGCTTTCTTT.

The J gene is TRBJ2-7, the V gene TRBV5-1, with 7 bases matching TRBD1. The germline CDR1 and CDR2 sequences are SGHRS and YFSETQ. The CDR3 length is 14 residues. Germline trimming cut 4 bases from V and 2 bases from J; bases unmatched to any gene: 6. In DNA form, the CDR3 reads TGCGCCAGCAGCAACCCGGGACAGACCTACGAGCAGTACTTC. Its translation is CASSNPGQTYEQYF.

The rearrangement uses TRBV5-1 and TRBJ2-1; D is unresolved. V gave up 0 bases and J gave up 4 bases, with 17 bases separating them. This CDR3 has 17 residues. Looked up from germline, CDR1 is SGHRS and CDR2 is YFSETQ. CDR3 DNA sequence: TGCGCCAGCAGCTTGGAAAGGCGGCATGGGTTATACAATGAGCAGTTCTTC. Amino acid sequence: CASSLERRHGLYNEQFF.

This chain connects TRBV9 to TRBJ2-7; the match to TRBD1 covers 8 bases. Germline CDR1 SGDLS, CDR2 YYNGEE. With V trimmed by 3 bases and J by 0 bases, 5 bases remained unmatched. The CDR3 length is 15 residues. The CDR3 sequence: CASSASDRGSYEQYF. Here the CDR3 DNA reads TGTGCCAGCAGCGCAAGCGACAGGGGCTCCTACGAGCAGTACTTC. The variable domain in full, with the rest retrieved from reference TRBV9 and TRBJ2-7, is DSGVTQTPKHLITATGQRVTLRCSPRSGDLSVYWYQQSLDQGLQFLIQYYNGEERAKGNILERFSAQQFPDLHSELNLSSLELGDSALYFCASSASDRGSYEQYFGPGTRLTVT.

The J gene is TRBJ1-5, the V gene TRBV19, with 9 bases aligning to TRBD1. The CDR3 runs to 15 residues. The germline V gene encodes CDR1 LNHDA and CDR2 SQIVND (reference sequence). J was trimmed by 6 bases and V by 2 bases; bases with no gene match: 5. The CDR3 sequence is CASSIWTGAGQPQHF. The CDR3 DNA is TGTGCCAGTAGTATATGGACAGGGGCGGGTCAGCCCCAGCATTTT.

The gene calls are TRBV7-9 and TRBJ2-1; 7 bases line up with TRBD1. The CDR3 has 13 amino acids. V lost 9 bases, J lost 6 bases, and 8 bases stayed unmatched. CDR1 is SEHNR, CDR2 FQNEAQ, per germline (reference sequence). The CDR3 coding sequence is TGTGCCAGACAACAGGGGCGGGCCAATGAGCAGTTCTTC. As protein: CARQQGRANEQFF.

This chain connects TRBV5-1 to TRBJ2-1, with 12 bases aligning to TRBD2. The CDR3 sequence is 19 residues long. V was clipped by 2 bases and J by 0 bases; unmatched bases: 9. The germline V gene has CDR1 SGHRS and CDR2 YFSETQ. The CDR3 nucleotides read TGCGCCAGCAGCTTATCCGGGACTAGCGGGCTCAGCTCCTACAATGAGCAGTTCTTC. It encodes CASSLSGTSGLSSYNEQFF.

V usage is TRBV11-2 and J usage is TRBJ2-1; either TRBD1 or TRBD2 may supply D (5 bases each). Trimming cost V 0 bases and J 3 bases, with 15 bases left between them. Germline V gene data show CDR1 as SGHAT and CDR2 as FQNNGV. This CDR3 comprises 17 residues. CDR3: CASSLEGRRGFYNEQFF. CDR3 bases: TGTGCCAGCAGCTTAGAGGGGCGGAGAGGGTTCTACAATGAGCAGTTCTTC.

The chain uses TRBV7-9 and TRBJ2-3; D is perhaps TRBD1 or TRBD2 (5 bases each). V lost 7 bases to trimming and J lost 4 bases, with 9 bases between them. This CDR3 contains 12 residues. Germline CDR1 reads SEHNR; CDR2 reads FQNEAQ (reference sequence). As DNA, the CDR3 is TGTGCCAGCACCGGGGCTGCAGATACGCAGTATTTT. As protein: CASTGAADTQYF.

The J gene is TRBJ1-5, the V gene TRBV5-1; the match to TRBD1 covers 8 bases. J gave up 3 bases and V 1 base, and 6 bases lay outside the gene matches. The CDR3 runs to 16 residues. CDR1 and CDR2 from the germline V gene are SGHRS and YFSETQ. CDR3 DNA sequence: TGCGCCAGCAGCTTGAGGGCAGGGGGCCCCAATCAGCCCCAGCATTTT. Its protein is CASSLRAGGPNQPQHF. Looking up the rest from reference TRBV5-1 and TRBJ1-5 gives the full variable domain: KAGVTQTPRYLIKTRGQQVTLSCSPISGHRSVSWYQQTPGQGLQFLFEYFSETQRNKGNFPGRFSGRQFSNSRSEMNVSTLELGDSALYLCASSLRAGGPNQPQHFGDGTRLSIL.

This chain connects TRBV4-1 to TRBJ2-3; D is unclear. This CDR3 has 15 amino acids. The V and J ends lost 1 base and 4 bases respectively, with 12 bases between them. The germline V gene encodes CDR1 MGHRA and CDR2 YSYEKL. The CDR3 loop is CASSQGTNLPDTQYF. Here the CDR3 DNA reads TGCGCCAGCAGCCAAGGTACTAACCTCCCAGATACGCAGTATTTT.

The chain recombines TRBV5-5 with TRBJ2-7; no clear D. Germline V gives CDR1 SGHKS, CDR2 YYEKEE (reference sequence). V was clipped by 6 bases and J by 5 bases, with 12 bases between them. The CDR3 contains 12 residues. This chain's CDR3 is CASTLGGNEQYF. The CDR3 nucleotides read TGTGCCAGCACCTTAGGCGGAAACGAGCAGTACTTC.

V is TRBV7-9 and J is TRBJ1-1; tentative D call: TRBD1 (6 bases). Germline V gene lookup returns CDR1 SEHNR and CDR2 FQNEAQ (reference sequence). CDR3 size: 16 residues. V was shortened by 2 bases and J by 6 bases, with 19 bases between the two germline ends. DNA of the CDR3: TGTGCCAGCAGCTTAACCCCAGTGGGGGGGCCCTCTGAAGCTTTCTTT. Protein product: CASSLTPVGGPSEAFF.

This chain connects TRBV6-1 to TRBJ2-1; TRBD2 matches at 9 bases. With 10 bases clipped from V and 9 bases from J, the junction kept 16 bases outside the gene matches. CDR3 length: 15 amino acids. Per the germline V gene, CDR1 is MNHNS and CDR2 is SASEGT. This chain's CDR3 is CATRPHGGRAFEQFF. DNA for the CDR3: TGTGCCACTAGACCTCATGGCGGGAGGGCCTTTGAGCAGTTCTTC.

The chain is built from TRBV4-1 and TRBJ1-1; TRBD1 might be the D (5 bases). The ends were cut back, 3 bases at V and 2 bases at J, with 25 bases in the middle. This CDR3 has 19 amino acids. Germline CDR1 and CDR2: MGHRA and YSYEKL. In DNA, the CDR3 is TGCGCCAGCAGCCAGACCGAACCCCGGGCCAGGGTGGAAAACACTGAAGCTTTCTTT. Its protein product is CASSQTEPRARVENTEAFF.

The V gene is TRBV11-3, the J gene TRBJ2-1; 12 bases line up with TRBD2. CDR3 size: 16 residues. Germline assignment: CDR1 SGHNT and CDR2 YENEEA. With V trimmed by 1 base and J by 8 bases, 6 bases remained unmatched. In nucleotides, the CDR3 is TGTGCCAGCAGCTTAGGAAGACTAGCGGGAGTAGATGAGCAGTTCTTC. Protein sequence: CASSLGRLAGVDEQFF.

The chain uses TRBV5-6 and TRBJ1-4, with D unclear. The V gene's germline CDR1 is SGHDT and CDR2 YYEEEE. The V gene lost 0 bases and the J gene lost 6 bases, with 9 bases spanning the gap. CDR3 length: 14 amino acids. CDR3 DNA: TGTGCCAGCAGCTTGGTGGGGTGGGATGAAAAACTGTTTTTT. Translation: CASSLVGWDEKLFF.

This clone was seen once. The chain is built from TRBV21-1 and TRBJ1-2; TRBD1, as called in the table, went unchecked against the DNA. TRBV21-1 counts as a pseudogene. The CDR3 has 19 amino acids. CDR3 sequence reads: CASSKEVRDRGLLVYGYTF. The CDR3, as DNA: TGTGCCAGCAGCAAAGAAGTAAGGGACAGGGGGCTACTTGTCTATGGCTACACCTTC.